These T cell receptor beta chains were read from a single sample in a study of stem cell transplantation in POMP-related autoinflammatory disease. Repertoires were generated with immunoSEQ multiplex PCR, while TCRdb's copy carries only in-frame clones and drops some. Of some 68,000 clones detected, approximately 91% appear once; the ten largest clones hold 0.55% to 0.85%. The starting material was CD4+ T cells from PBMCs, obtained after stem cell transplantation. All receptors come from a human patient with POMP-related autoinflammation and immune dysregulation (PRAID). Some T cells here may be from the graft donor. Both conserved end residues are part of each CDR3. The order of the fields is clone size, J gene, V gene, D gene, CDR3 protein, CDR3 DNA. A D gene is named only where the DNA matches it firmly. Size is omitted from some rows. Given values are once, few, many or a class for expanded clones.

>NA|TRBJ1-6|TRBV30|TRBD1
CAWRATGAFSSPLHF
TGTGCCTGGAGAGCCACAGGGGCGTTCAGTTCACCCCTCCACTTT
>once|TRBJ2-7|TRBV7-8|TRBD2
CASSLVKGLAGGHTYEQYF
TGTGCCAGCAGCTTAGTAAAGGGACTAGCGGGAGGTCATACCTACGAGCAGTACTTC
>once|TRBJ2-3|TRBV2|NA
CASSEGLRSRSTDTQYF
TGTGCCAGCAGTGAAGGTTTAAGATCCCGATCCACAGATACGCAGTATTTT
>NA|TRBJ2-3|TRBV7-6|NA
CASSWGGADTQYF
TGTGCCAGCAGCTGGGGGGGCGCAGATACGCAGTATTTT
>NA|TRBJ1-3|TRBV4-1|NA
CASSHATGRSSGNTIYF
TGCGCCAGCAGCCACGCAACCGGACGGAGCTCTGGAAACACCATATATTTT
>few|TRBJ1-5|TRBV19|NA
CASSILGQGHNQPQHF
TGTGCCAGTAGTATACTGGGGCAGGGGCACAATCAGCCCCAGCATTTT
>NA|TRBJ2-7|TRBV6-6|NA
CASSYSKGGILQQYF
TGTGCCAGCAGTTACTCGAAGGGGGGAATTCTACAGCAGTACTTC
>once|TRBJ1-2|TRBV4-2|NA
CASSQDLGSHYGYTF
TGTGCCAGCAGCCAAGATTTGGGGTCTCACTATGGCTACACCTTC
>NA|TRBJ2-7|TRBV28|TRBD2
CASIPQASGSNEQYF
TGTGCCAGCATCCCACAGGCTAGCGGGAGTAACGAGCAGTACTTC
>NA|TRBJ2-3|TRBV3-1/TRBV3-2|NA
CASSQMVGSTDTQYF
TGTGCCAGCAGCCAAATGGTAGGGAGCACAGATACGCAGTATTTT
>NA|TRBJ2-1|TRBV5-1|TRBD2
CASSLTSGFYNEQFF
TGCGCCAGCAGCCTGACTAGCGGGTTTTACAATGAGCAGTTCTTC
>once|TRBJ2-5|TRBV9|TRBD2
CASSVGASGAGKETQYF
TGTGCCAGCAGCGTAGGGGCTTCGGGAGCGGGAAAAGAGACCCAGTACTTC
>NA|TRBJ1-2|TRBV6-5|NA
CASSYSRGPYGYTF
TGTGCCAGCAGTTACTCGAGAGGTCCCTATGGCTACACCTTC
>once|TRBJ2-2|TRBV6-5|NA
CASARHNAGELFF
TGTGCCAGCGCTAGACATAACGCCGGGGAGCTGTTTTTT
>NA|TRBJ1-4|TRBV14|NA
CASSQDSTLDEKLFF
TGTGCCAGCAGCCAAGATTCCACCCTTGATGAAAAACTGTTTTTT
>NA|TRBJ2-2|TRBV11-2|NA
CASSLESAWNTGELFF
TGTGCCAGCAGCTTAGAAAGTGCATGGAACACCGGGGAGCTGTTTTTT
>NA|TRBJ1-5|TRBV19|NA
CASTTGAYQPQHF
TGTGCCAGTACGACTGGCGCTTACCAGCCCCAGCATTTT
>NA|TRBJ2-1|TRBV18|NA
CASSPSGSSSYNEQFF
TGTGCCAGCTCCCCGTCGGGCTCGAGCTCCTACAATGAGCAGTTCTTC
>NA|TRBJ1-2|TRBV4-1|TRBD1
CASSRNLHRGDYGYTF
TGCGCCAGCAGCCGGAACCTCCACAGGGGTGACTATGGCTACACCTTC
>NA|TRBJ2-4|TRBV6-5|TRBD1
CASSLTGPLAKNIQYF
TGTGCCAGCAGTTTGACAGGGCCTTTAGCCAAAAACATTCAGTACTTC
>NA|TRBJ1-5|TRBV10-3|NA
CAISGRYNQPQHF
TGTGCCATCAGTGGCCGGTATAATCAGCCCCAGCATTTT
>NA|TRBJ2-2|TRBV5-1|TRBD2
CASSPKYSGGAAGELFF
TGCGCCAGCAGCCCTAAATATAGCGGGGGGGCCGCCGGGGAGCTGTTTTTT
>NA|TRBJ2-7|TRBV7-8|NA
CASSLITGKLAIEQYF
TGTGCCAGCAGCTTGATTACAGGGAAGTTAGCTATCGAGCAGTACTTC
>once|TRBJ2-1|TRBV6-5|NA
CASSSGDNEQFF
TGTGCCAGCAGTTCTGGGGACAATGAGCAGTTCTTC
>NA|TRBJ1-2|TRBV2|TRBD1
CASRGSRQGYGYTF
TGTGCCAGCAGGGGATCGAGACAGGGATATGGCTACACCTTC
>NA|TRBJ1-3|TRBV5-4|TRBD1
CASSLGTGGGNTIYF
TGTGCCAGCAGCTTGGGTACAGGGGGCGGAAACACCATATATTTT
>NA|TRBJ2-2|TRBV9|NA
CASSALYGELFF
TGTGCCAGCAGCGCCCTTTACGGGGAGCTGTTTTTT
>NA|TRBJ1-5|TRBV23-1|TRBD1
CAQTGTDDQPQHF
TGCGCCCAGACCGGGACAGACGATCAGCCCCAGCATTTT
>NA|TRBJ1-1|TRBV18|NA
CASSPRTATGASDTEAFF
TGTGCCAGCTCACCACGCACCGCGACGGGGGCATCGGACACTGAAGCTTTCTTT
>once|TRBJ2-1|TRBV11-2|TRBD1
CASSQQGARGEQFF
TGTGCCAGCAGCCAACAGGGGGCTCGTGGTGAGCAGTTCTTC
>NA|TRBJ2-3|TRBV11-3|NA
CASSQQGLGTDTQYF
TGTGCCAGCAGCCAACAGGGCCTCGGCACAGATACGCAGTATTTT
>NA|TRBJ2-7|TRBV6-5|NA
CASSYSTARSYEQYF
TGTGCCAGCAGTTACTCGACAGCTCGCTCCTACGAGCAGTACTTC
>NA|TRBJ2-7|TRBV11-3|NA
CASSPRGWQGAYEQYF
TGTGCCAGCAGCCCCCGGGGATGGCAGGGTGCCTACGAGCAGTACTTC
>NA|TRBJ2-1|TRBV10-1|NA
CASSESGPPGNEQFF
TGCGCCAGCAGTGAGTCGGGCCCACCTGGGAATGAGCAGTTCTTC
>NA|TRBJ1-1|TRBV9|NA
CASSVGGAGNTEAFF
TGTGCCAGCAGCGTAGGCGGGGCGGGGAACACTGAAGCTTTCTTT
>NA|TRBJ2-5|TRBV6-2/TRBV6-3|NA
CASSQDRETQYF
TGTGCCAGCAGTCAGGACCGAGAGACCCAGTACTTC
>NA|TRBJ2-2|TRBV4-1|NA
CASSHHTGNTGELFF
TGCGCCAGCAGCCACCATACAGGGAACACCGGGGAGCTGTTTTTT
>NA|TRBJ1-6|TRBV6-1|TRBD1
CASSELDRYSPLHF
TGTGCCAGCAGTGAATTGGACAGGTATTCACCCCTCCACTTT
>NA|TRBJ1-1|TRBV28|NA
CASSPGLNTEAFF
TGTGCCAGCAGTCCAGGGTTGAACACTGAAGCTTTCTTT